The clone carrying this T cell receptor (beta chain) was seen just once. The antigen remains unidentified. This record comes from a study of T cell responses to AZD1222 COVID-19 vaccine. The study's findings and limits: At baseline, seropositivity was found in only a handful of AZD1222 recipients. As reported, nearly half of all spike-specific TCRs target variant regions that are unmutated. A mostly white British donor set with more females was recruited, and clonal diversity was possibly underestimated. Mapped onto spike, vaccine-associated CD4 TCRs spanned it and were dominant at 160-218 and 743-854.

Sequencing was performed with immunoSEQ multiplex PCR; in TCRdb, only in-frame clones are kept and a portion is missing. The profile covers more than 85,000 clones, with roughly nine tenths appearing a single time and over 15% taken by the ten largest. The ends were cut back, 4 bases at V and 5 bases at J, with 14 bases in the middle. The CDR3 consists of 15 residues. Germline CDR1 reads SGHAT; CDR2 reads FQNNGV. The sequencing used peripheral blood, collected on day 0 of AZD1222 vaccination. The chain carries TRBV11-2 and TRBJ2-2; D is possibly TRBD1 (6 bases). This receptor was taken from an adult in good health. CDR3 protein: CASSYRAARTGELFF. The DNA of the CDR3 is TGTGCCAGCAGCTACAGGGCAGCGAGGACCGGGGAGCTGTTTTTT.